This T cell receptor (beta chain) is drawn from a study of T-cell memory formation after mild COVID-19. Study background: The two donors had largely donor-specific TCR clusters.

The germline V and J ends were trimmed by 3 bases and 7 bases, with 16 bases remaining between them. Germline V gene sequence: CDR1 DFQATT, CDR2 SNEGSKA (reference sequence). This CDR3 is built from 14 residues. This clonotype was found a few times. Via MiXCR, TCRdb re-called the 5' RACE reads, giving one row per CDR3 protein. The sample includes roughly 51,000 distinct CDR3 sequences, approximately 6.6% of them seen just once. The receptor was isolated from a man younger than 30 who had mild COVID-19 (a few samples of this study predate the infection). Cell type and time point are not known. The sequencing sample was made of PBMCs or a T cell subset sorted from them (not recorded which). The V gene is TRBV20-1, the J gene TRBJ2-1, with D possibly being TRBD2 (6 bases). CDR3 nucleotide sequence: TGCAGTGCTAGGGAGACTTGGAGGGAGAATGAGCAGTTCTTC. This gives the protein CSARETWRENEQFF.